There are many counts of the clone carrying this T cell receptor (beta chain). The source of the sample is a study of blood T cells in healthy people across ages. This CDR3 has 19 amino acids. The germline gives CDR1 SGDLS, CDR2 YYNGEE. V dropped 0 bases and J dropped 9; count of bases not matched to a gene: 17. Sample-barcoded 5' priming and a J-beta primer mix drove a second PCR of roughly 6 to 12 cycles. Every single cDNA molecule received a tag from a template-switch adaptor with 12 random nucleotides. Samples each returned at least 3 million CDR3-containing paired-end reads. TCRdb redid the calling of the 5' RACE reads with MiXCR, one entry per CDR3 protein. This repertoire shows about 620,000 distinct CDR3 sequences, under 65% found once; its top ten account for approximately 13%.

This clonotype was obtained from an elderly woman in good health. The sample was blood. This chain connects TRBV9 to TRBJ2-1, with 11 positions matching TRBD2. This chain's CDR3 is CASSVGRRGLAEVTLEQFF. In nucleotides, the CDR3 is TGTGCCAGCAGCGTAGGTCGCCGGGGACTAGCGGAGGTCACTCTTGAGCAGTTCTTC.